The sequence of this TCR beta chain was determined in a study of control samples from healthy donors and cancer patients. Only in-frame clones appear in the TCRdb table, and some are missing; sequencing was by immunoSEQ multiplex PCR. The sample lists around 96,000 clones, over 85% seen once, with over 8% in the top ten. The source of this sequence is a man aged 18-30 years in good health. The sequencing sample was made of blood.

CDR3 DNA sequence: TGCGCCAGCAGCCAAGGGGCAGCTTATAATTCACCCCTCCACTTT. Protein product: CASSQGAAYNSPLHF. This rearrangement joins TRBV4-1 to TRBJ1-6; D not certain. CDR3 length: 15 amino acids. Germline CDR1 is MGHRA and CDR2 is YSYEKL. V lost 1 base and J lost 4, with 8 bases in between.